This T cell receptor (beta chain) is from a study of shared clonotypes between healthy human individuals. Overall study context: The study drew on two women and a few men aged 18 to 49 as donors. Study findings and constraints: It was only blood that was sampled, and tissue repertoires likely differ.

Authors' data handling: Because ImmunoSEQ provided only junction sequences with no quality scores, the filtering differed. The protocol was immunoSEQ multiplex PCR, while the TCRdb copy is restricted to in-frame clones and leaves out a portion. V and J calls and clone size are those listed in that table; D and trimming were worked out from the DNA. Here the sample spans some 2,500,000 clones, over 85% being singletons. Trimming at V came to 10 bases and at J to 2 bases, leaving 14 bases not matched to a gene. The CDR3 runs to 16 residues. Germline V lookup: CDR1 MDHEN, CDR2 SYDVKM. This clone has a single count. As yet, its antigen is unknown.

The origin of this receptor is a man younger than 30 in good health. Some clones in this sample may be carry-over from other donors' samples. The sample was naive CD4+ T cells from PBMCs. Subset denoted: CD45RA+ positively selected. The V and J genes are TRBV28 and TRBJ2-1; 7 bases line up with TRBD1. This CDR3 is CATQGEGGQAYNEQFF. CDR3 DNA: TGTGCCACCCAGGGGGAAGGGGGACAAGCCTACAATGAGCAGTTCTTC.